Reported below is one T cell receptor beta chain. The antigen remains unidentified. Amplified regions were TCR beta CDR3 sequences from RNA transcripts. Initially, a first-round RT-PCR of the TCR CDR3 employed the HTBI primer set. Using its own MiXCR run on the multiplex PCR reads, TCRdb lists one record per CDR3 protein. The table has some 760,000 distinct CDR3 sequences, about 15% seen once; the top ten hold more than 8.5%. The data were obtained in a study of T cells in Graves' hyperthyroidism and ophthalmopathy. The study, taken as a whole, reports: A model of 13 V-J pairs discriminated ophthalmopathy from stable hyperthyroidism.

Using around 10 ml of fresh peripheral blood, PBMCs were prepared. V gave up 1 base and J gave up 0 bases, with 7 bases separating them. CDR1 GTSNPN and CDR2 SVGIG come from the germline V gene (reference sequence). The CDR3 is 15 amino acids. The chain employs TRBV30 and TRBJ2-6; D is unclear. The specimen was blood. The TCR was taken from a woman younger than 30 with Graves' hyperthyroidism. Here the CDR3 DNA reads TGTGCCTGGAGTGAAAAGGGCTCTGGGGCCAACGTCCTGACTTTC. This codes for CAWSEKGSGANVLTF.